A single sample is the source of the 23 T cell receptor beta chains below, sequenced in a study of identical twins. Each CDR3 protein is one row after TCRdb ran MiXCR on the 5' RACE reads. This sample has more than 1.5 million distinct CDR3 sequences, with roughly 35% found just once. The sample taken for sequencing was cord blood. The receptors shown here come from a newborn girl in good health.

For the CDR3, the DNA is TGTGCCTGGAGTGTGGCTAGCGGCACAGATACGCAGTATTTT. Protein: CAWSVASGTDTQYF. The gene calls are TRBV30 and TRBJ2-3; weak D call: TRBD2 (6 bases). Germline V gives CDR1 GTSNPN, CDR2 SVGIG (reference sequence). The CDR3 is 14 amino acids. Trimming took 0 bases from V and 1 from J, leaving 8 bases between them.

J is TRBJ1-1 and V is TRBV4-1, with D maybe TRBD1 (5 bases). The germline CDR1 and CDR2 sequences are MGHRA and YSYEKL. The V gene lost 0 bases and the J gene lost 11 bases, with 16 bases spanning the gap. The CDR3 runs 14 residues. The CDR3: CASSQEGAGPSAFF. CDR3 coding DNA: TGCGCCAGCAGCCAAGAGGGAGCGGGACCCTCCGCTTTCTTT.

This sequence joins TRBV20-1 and TRBJ2-3, with 12 bases aligning to TRBD1. After removal of 3 bases from V and 8 bases from J, the junction contained 6 bases not matched to a gene. This CDR3 is 14 amino acids long. Germline V gives CDR1 DFQATT, CDR2 SNEGSKA (reference sequence). In nucleotides, the CDR3 is TGCAGTGCTAGTAAGGGACAGGGGGCATCTACGCAGTATTTT. The encoded protein is CSASKGQGASTQYF.

J is TRBJ1-2 and V is TRBV5-1; 8 bases fit TRBD1. The CDR3 runs to 16 residues. V trimming: 0 bases; J trimming: 3 bases; junction bases outside the gene matches: 7. Germline V CDR1 and CDR2: SGHRS, YFSETQ. The CDR3 sequence: CASSLDGYRGDYGYTF. The DNA for the CDR3 is TGCGCCAGCAGCTTGGACGGATACAGGGGGGACTATGGCTACACCTTC. Using reference TRBV5-1 and TRBJ1-2 for the parts outside the CDR3, the full variable domain is KAGVTQTPRYLIKTRGQQVTLSCSPISGHRSVSWYQQTPGQGLQFLFEYFSETQRNKGNFPGRFSGRQFSNSRSEMNVSTLELGDSALYLCASSLDGYRGDYGYTFGSGTRLTVV.

The J gene is TRBJ2-7, the V gene TRBV25-1, with D uncertain. V was trimmed by 3 bases and J by 6 bases, leaving 9 bases between them. The CDR3 is made up of 12 amino acids. Germline V gives CDR1 MGHDK, CDR2 SYGVNS. For the CDR3, the DNA is TGTGCCAGCAGTGATCTGGCCTCCGAGCAGTACTTC. Translation gives CASSDLASEQYF.

This clonotype was recorded many times. The gene calls are TRBV10-3 and TRBJ2-3; 10 bases map to TRBD2. The germline V gene encodes CDR1 ENHRY and CDR2 SYGVKD. With 3 bases clipped from V and 6 bases from J, the junction kept 3 bases outside the gene matches. The CDR3 spans 14 residues. CDR3 nucleotides: TGTGCCATCAGTGAAGCGGGAGGGGAGGATACGCAGTATTTT. Translation gives CAISEAGGEDTQYF.

Regarding this clonotype: The germline gene is not matched at one end of the junction; a read error may be the cause. The V and J genes are TRBV3-1 and TRBJ1-2, with TRBD1 matching 8 bases. Germline assignment: CDR1 LGHDT and CDR2 YNNKEL (reference sequence). The CDR3 loop spans 15 amino acids. CDR3 in amino acids: CASSLYTGGNYGCTF. DNA for the CDR3: TGTGCCAGCAGCCTGTACACAGGGGGTAACTATGGCTGCACCTTC.

This rearrangement joins TRBV7-9 to TRBJ2-3, with unresolved D. Trimming shortened V by 5 bases and J by 2 bases, and 17 bases separated the two germline ends. This CDR3 is 16 amino acids long. Germline lookup yields CDR1 SEHNR and CDR2 FQNEAQ (reference sequence). The DNA of the CDR3 is TGTGCCAGCAGCCCGTTGTTCGCTAGAGACACAGATACGCAGTATTTT. This translates into CASSPLFARDTDTQYF. The full variable domain, completed using reference TRBV7-9 and TRBJ2-3, is DTGVSQNPRHKITKRGQNVTFRCDPISEHNRLYWYRQTLGQGPEFLTYFQNEAQLEKSRLLSDRFSAERPKGSFSTLEIQRTEQGDSAMYLCASSPLFARDTDTQYFGPGTRLTVL.

As concerns this clonotype: At one end the junction does not follow the germline gene, possibly because of a read error. This chain joins TRBV3-1 and TRBJ2-5, with 12 bases fitting TRBD2. The CDR3 runs to 17 residues. Germline CDR1 and CDR2: LGHDT and YNNKEL (reference sequence). CDR3 amino acids: CASGQDRLAGVVETQYF. In DNA, the CDR3 is TGTGCCAGCGGCCAAGATCGACTAGCGGGAGTAGTGGAGACCCAGTACTTC.

The CDR3 nucleotides read TGTGCCAGCAGTTTTCCCGGCCACGAGCAGTACTTC. Translation: CASSFPGHEQYF. The J gene is TRBJ2-7, the V gene TRBV28; the D is unclear. V dropped 3 bases and J dropped 5 bases, with 8 bases sitting between them. CDR1 is MDHEN, CDR2 SYDVKM, per germline. This CDR3 is 12 amino acids long. The full variable domain, its missing parts supplied by reference TRBV28 and TRBJ2-7, is DVKVTQSSRYLVKRTGEKVFLECVQDMDHENMFWYRQDPGLGLRLIYFSYDVKMKEKGDIPEGYSVSREKKERFSLILESASTNQTSMYLCASSFPGHEQYFGPGTRLTVT.

The chain joins TRBV5-1 to TRBJ2-5; no reliable D call. V was pared by 2 bases and J by 1 base, with 9 bases between. From germline, CDR1 is SGHRS and CDR2 YFSETQ. The CDR3 covers 14 residues. The CDR3 DNA is TGCGCCAGCAGCTTTCCGACCTCCCAAGAGACCCAGTACTTC. Translation: CASSFPTSQETQYF.

In its sample, this clonotype was seen many times. The V call is TRBV27, the J call TRBJ2-1; 7 bases are a match to TRBD2. CDR1 is MNHEY and CDR2 is SMNVEV in the germline V gene (reference sequence). This CDR3 has 14 residues. V was pared by 2 bases and J by 5 bases, with 3 bases of the junction left unmatched. CDR3: CASSLGRGNNEQFF. CDR3 DNA: TGTGCCAGCAGTTTAGGGCGGGGGAACAATGAGCAGTTCTTC.

This clonotype showed up just a few times. The CDR3 coding sequence is TGTGCCAGCAGCCTTCCCCGGGGGGGCCTGAACAATGAGCAGTTCTTC. Its protein is CASSLPRGGLNNEQFF. The V call is TRBV6-2 or TRBV6-3, the J call TRBJ2-1; 8 bases are a match to TRBD2. Germline V gene sequence: CDR1 MNHEY, CDR2 SVGEGT. With V trimmed by 6 bases and J by 5 bases, 12 bases remained unmatched. CDR3 length: 16 amino acids.

In its sample, this clonotype was seen a few times. V gene TRBV6-1 combines with J gene TRBJ1-1; D gene ambiguous. Trimming removed 4 bases from V and 0 bases from J, with 12 bases in between. CDR1 is MNHNS, CDR2 SASEGT, per germline. The length of the CDR3 is 15 residues. The CDR3: CASSVSRSMNTEAFF. The CDR3 DNA reads TGTGCCAGCAGTGTTAGCAGGTCCATGAACACTGAAGCTTTCTTT.

The chain recombines TRBV29-1 with TRBJ2-7, with D perhaps assigned TRBD1 or TRBD2 (5 bases each). With the DNA end fitting TRBJ2-5 better, the J assignment may be wrong. The CDR3 is 16 residues long. CDR1 SQVTM and CDR2 ANQGSEA come from the germline V gene. Written as DNA, the CDR3 is TGCAGCGTTGAAGGGGGTGAAGGGGACCCACGGTGGACCCAGTACTTC. Translated: CSVEGGEGDPRWTQYF.

The genes are TRBV29-1 and TRBJ1-2; D gene uncertain. CDR1 and CDR2 (germline): SQVTM, ANQGSEA. Trimming left V 4 bases short and J 7 bases short, with 13 bases between. This CDR3 spans 12 amino acids. CDR3 DNA sequence: TGCAGCGTTGCGGGTGTAGGTGGTGGCTACACCTTC. It encodes CSVAGVGGGYTF. The whole variable domain, remainder taken from reference TRBV29-1 and TRBJ1-2, is SAVISQKPSRDICQRGTSLTIQCQVDSQVTMMFWYRQQPGQSLTLIATANQGSEATYESGFVIDKFPISRPNLTFSTLTVSNMSPEDSSIYLCSVAGVGGGYTFGSGTRLTVV.

The rearrangement uses TRBV3-1 and TRBJ1-5; no clear D gene. The CDR3 sequence is 13 residues long. V lost 0 bases to trimming and J lost 7 bases, with 7 bases between them. The germline V gene encodes CDR1 LGHDT and CDR2 YNNKEL (reference sequence). The CDR3 DNA sequence: TGTGCCAGCAGCCAAGATGAAGGGCAGCCCCAGCATTTT. Translated: CASSQDEGQPQHF.

This chain uses TRBV28 with TRBJ2-7, with 8 bases fitting TRBD2. Looked up from germline, CDR1 is MDHEN and CDR2 is SYDVKM. The ends lost 0 bases at V and 5 bases at J; junction bases unmatched: 9. The length of the CDR3 is 16 residues. The CDR3, as DNA: TGTGCCAGCAGTTTATGGGGCGCGCGGGAGGTTAACGAGCAGTACTTC. Amino acid sequence: CASSLWGAREVNEQYF.

This clonotype appeared many times. Its ends do not fully match the called genes, so a read error is possible. V is TRBV5-1 and J is TRBJ2-1; 7 bases fit TRBD2. The CDR3 extends over 15 amino acids. In germline, CDR1 is SGHRS, CDR2 YFSETQ. CDR3 nucleotides: TGTGCCAGCAGCTTAGGGGCTAGCGGCTACAATGAGCAGTTCTTC. It translates to CASSLGASGYNEQFF.

The V and J genes are TRBV5-1 and TRBJ2-3; 8 bases align to TRBD2. Trimming cost V 4 bases and J 2 bases; bases outside gene matches: 6. Germline V lookup: CDR1 SGHRS, CDR2 YFSETQ. CDR3 length equals 15 residues. This chain's CDR3 is CASSGISGATDTQYF. The CDR3 DNA reads as TGCGCCAGCAGCGGTATTAGCGGGGCCACAGATACGCAGTATTTT.

The chain combines TRBV27 with TRBJ2-3; the match to TRBD2 covers 9 bases. Germline CDR1 and CDR2: MNHEY and SMNVEV (reference sequence). Germline trimming cut 5 bases from V and 7 bases from J; bases unmatched to any gene: 10. The CDR3 is 15 amino acids. The CDR3 region is CASSLEAGGSHTQYF. In nucleotides, the CDR3 is TGTGCCAGCAGTCTAGAGGCGGGGGGGTCTCATACGCAGTATTTT.

This chain joins TRBV28 and TRBJ2-3; D tentatively reads TRBD1 or TRBD2 (7 bases each). The germline V and J ends were trimmed by 7 bases and 1 base, with 15 bases remaining between them. This CDR3 is built from 15 residues. Germline CDR1 and CDR2: MDHEN and SYDVKM. The CDR3 sequence is CASTPGGARTDTQYF. CDR3 bases: TGTGCCAGCACCCCAGGGGGGGCCCGCACAGATACGCAGTATTTT.

This clonotype has only a few counts. This chain uses TRBV20-1 with TRBJ1-5, with 8 bases fitting TRBD1. Germline-derived CDR1 and CDR2 are DFQATT and SNEGSKA (reference sequence). Germline trimming cut 2 bases from V and 4 bases from J; bases unmatched to any gene: 4. This CDR3 has 14 amino acids. The DNA of the CDR3 is TGCAGTGCTAGAAGGGGACAGGCAAATCAGCCCCAGCATTTT. It is translated as CSARRGQANQPQHF.